These 16 T cell receptor beta chains originate from one sample sequenced in a study of identical twins. TCRdb passed the 5' RACE reads through MiXCR, listing each CDR3 protein once. This table holds around 95,000 distinct CDR3 sequences, under 7% found once. Sequences were obtained from memory T cells sorted from blood. The receptors derive from a woman aged 45-65 years in good health.

For this clonotype: Just one base apart from a much larger clone, this may be a read error. The chain couples TRBV6-4 to TRBJ2-1; D is perhaps TRBD2 (5 bases). Germline lookup yields CDR1 MRHNA and CDR2 SNTAGT. The CDR3 consists of 15 residues. CDR3 residues: CASSPHGEGYNDQFF. The DNA of the CDR3 is TGTGCCAGCAGCCCACACGGGGAAGGCTACAATGATCAGTTCTTC.

Ten or more counts support this clonotype. The rearrangement uses TRBV6-2 or TRBV6-3 and TRBJ1-2, with 7 bases lining up with TRBD1. CDR1 and CDR2 (germline): MNHEY, SVGEGT. V lost 4 bases and J lost 8; bases outside the gene matches: 1. The CDR3 totals 11 residues. CDR3 sequence reads: CASSSGQGYTF. For the CDR3, the DNA is TGTGCCAGCAGTTCGGGACAGGGCTACACCTTC.

The chain uses TRBV2 and TRBJ2-5; D might be TRBD2 (6 bases). V lost 11 bases and J lost 2, with 21 bases in between. Germline V gives CDR1 SNHLY, CDR2 FYNNEI. The CDR3 spans 15 residues. CDR3 amino acids: CALAGQVAGQETQYF. The CDR3 nucleotides are TGTGCCCTCGCGGGTCAGGTCGCGGGGCAAGAGACCCAGTACTTC.

In this sample, this clonotype turned up many times. The chain recombines TRBV12-3 or TRBV12-4 with TRBJ2-5; D gene ambiguous. V lost 6 bases, J lost 1 base, and 9 bases lay in between. The CDR3 is 13 amino acids. The CDR3 DNA sequence: TGTGCCAGCAGCCTTACAAGCCAAGAGACCCAGTACTTC. Translated, it gives CASSLTSQETQYF.

This clonotype was counted ten times or more. The genes are TRBV12-3 or TRBV12-4 and TRBJ2-2, with D possibly being TRBD1 or TRBD2 (7 bases each). The V end was cut by 6 bases, the J end by 4 bases, with 15 bases between. The CDR3 spans 15 residues. CDR3 nucleotide sequence: TGTGCCAGCAGACGACAGGGAGGGGGCACCGGGGAGCTGTTTTTT. It encodes CASRRQGGGTGELFF.

The chain carries TRBV11-2 and TRBJ2-2, with 12 bases identical to TRBD2. In germline, CDR1 is SGHAT, CDR2 FQNNGV. V was clipped by 7 bases and J by 6 bases; unmatched bases: 3. This CDR3 is built from 14 residues. CDR3 sequence reads: CASKRLAGAGELFF. The DNA of the CDR3 is TGTGCCAGCAAACGACTAGCGGGAGCCGGGGAGCTGTTTTTT.

This clonotype occurred a few times. The V gene is TRBV12-5, the J gene TRBJ2-1; 16 nucleotides agree with TRBD2. V lost 8 bases to trimming and J lost 7 bases; unmatched junction nucleotides: 8. This CDR3 has 16 amino acids. Germline CDR1 reads LGHNT; CDR2 reads FRNRAP. CDR3 loop: CASSGTSGRAGNEQFF. DNA for the CDR3: TGTGCTAGTTCCGGGACTAGCGGGAGGGCGGGGAATGAGCAGTTCTTC. The full variable domain, completed using reference TRBV12-5 and TRBJ2-1, is DARVTQTPRHKVTEMGQEVTMRCQPILGHNTVFWYRQTMMQGLELLAYFRNRAPLDDSGMPKDRFSAEMPDATLATLKIQPSEPRDSAVYFCASSGTSGRAGNEQFFGPGTRLTVL.

In its sample, this clonotype is medium-sized. The chain carries TRBV20-1 and TRBJ1-1; no firm D call. Deletions cut 3 bases from V and 4 bases from J, with 12 bases between. CDR1 DFQATT and CDR2 SNEGSKA come from the germline V gene (reference sequence). The CDR3 has 13 residues. CDR3 DNA sequence: TGCAGTGCTAGGGTCAGCTCTTTCACTGAAGCTTTCTTT. The encoded protein is CSARVSSFTEAFF.

This clonotype has a handful of counts. The chain recombines TRBV12-3 or TRBV12-4 with TRBJ1-6; D remains unclear. V was clipped by 6 bases and J by 7 bases, with 16 bases between them. The CDR3 length is 15 residues. The CDR3 region is CASSGGPGRNSPLHF. The CDR3 nucleotides are TGTGCCAGCAGCGGCGGACCCGGGCGGAATTCACCCCTCCACTTT.

This clonotype has ten or more counts. The V gene is TRBV7-9, the J gene TRBJ2-7; perhaps TRBD2 as D (6 bases). Germline values: CDR1 SEHNR, CDR2 FQNEAQ (reference sequence). The V end lost 4 bases, the J end lost 4 bases, and 14 bases lay between the germline ends. The CDR3 totals 14 residues. The CDR3 is CASSSSTSSYEQYF. In nucleotides, the CDR3 is TGTGCCAGCAGCTCCAGCACTAGCAGTTACGAGCAGTACTTC.

This clonotype turned up a few times. The V and J genes are TRBV12-5 and TRBJ1-1; D is unresolved. Germline CDR1 reads LGHNT; CDR2 reads FRNRAP. This CDR3 spans 14 amino acids. V was cut by 2 bases and J by 6 bases, with 13 bases left in between. CDR3 nucleotide sequence: TGTGCTAGTGGTTTGTTACCTGGGCAGGCTGAAGCTTTCTTT. It encodes CASGLLPGQAEAFF.

This clonotype was recorded at least ten times. J is TRBJ1-2 and V is TRBV15; D not resolved. V was trimmed by 0 bases and J by 2 bases, leaving 7 bases between them. The germline V gene encodes CDR1 LNHNV and CDR2 YYDKDF (reference sequence). The CDR3 length is 14 residues. CDR3 in amino acids: CATSRDGRNYGYTF. The CDR3 DNA sequence: TGTGCCACCAGCAGAGATGGACGGAACTATGGCTACACCTTC. The variable domain in full, with the rest retrieved from reference TRBV15 and TRBJ1-2, is DAMVIQNPRYQVTQFGKPVTLSCSQTLNHNVMYWYQQKSSQAPKLLFHYYDKDFNNEADTPDNFQSRRPNTSFCFLDIRSPGLGDTAMYLCATSRDGRNYGYTFGSGTRLTVV.

The CDR3 sequence: CASSYLKGAGELFF. CDR3 DNA: TGTGCCAGCAGTTACCTCAAAGGGGCCGGGGAGCTGTTTTTT. The genes are TRBV12-3 or TRBV12-4 and TRBJ2-2; TRBD1 might be the D (5 bases). The CDR3 is 14 residues long. V lost 4 bases and J 6 bases, leaving 12 bases between the germline ends.

Ten or more counts support this clonotype. The DNA of the CDR3 is TGCAGTGTAGGTCTAGCGGGAGTTTCCTACGAGCAGTACTTC. As protein: CSVGLAGVSYEQYF. V gene TRBV20-1 combines with J gene TRBJ2-7, with 10 bases matching TRBD2. CDR3 length equals 14 residues. The V and J ends lost 7 bases and 1 base, in that order; junction bases with no gene match: 7. The germline CDR1 and CDR2 sequences are DFQATT and SNEGSKA (reference sequence).

This clonotype appeared a few times. The chain recombines TRBV20-1 with TRBJ2-3, with 10 bases fitting TRBD2. Germline assignment: CDR1 DFQATT and CDR2 SNEGSKA (reference sequence). J gave up 2 bases and V 4 bases, and 12 bases lay outside the gene matches. The CDR3 has 17 residues. CDR3: CSAKPLSGRGATDTQYF. DNA for the CDR3: TGCAGTGCTAAGCCTCTCAGCGGGAGGGGGGCCACAGATACGCAGTATTTT.

This clonotype was seen repeatedly, ten times or more. This sequence joins TRBV6-5 and TRBJ2-7; D not certain. Between the trimmed V and J ends, which lost 0 bases and 3 bases, there was a span of 15 bases. The CDR3 is 16 residues long. Germline V gene sequence: CDR1 MNHEY, CDR2 SVGAGI. The CDR3 here is CASSYSRWAENYEQYF. The CDR3 DNA sequence: TGTGCCAGCAGTTACTCGAGGTGGGCCGAAAACTACGAGCAGTACTTC.